Listed below are T cell receptor beta chains from one sample, sequenced in a study of shared clonotypes between healthy human individuals. Assay: immunoSEQ multiplex PCR; the TCRdb copy retains only in-frame clones and omits some. The sample holds about 2.4 million clones, more than 85% seen once. Sequencing was done on a sample of naive CD4+ T cells from PBMCs. These receptors were taken from a man younger than 35 in good health. Some clones in this sample may be carry-over from other donors' samples. Each CDR3 is given with its conserved first and last residue. The D gene is left open where the match is weak.

v_gene	j_gene	d_gene	CDR3nt	CDR3aa
TRBV6-6	TRBJ1-2	.	TGTGCCAGCAGTTCTATGCGGGCGGACAGCAACTATGGCTACACCTTC	CASSSMRADSNYGYTF
TRBV7-6	TRBJ2-4	.	TGTGCCAGCAGCTTGAGAAGAGCCAAAAACATTCAGTACTTC	CASSLRRAKNIQYF
TRBV4-1	TRBJ2-7	TRBD2	TGCGCCAGCAGCCAAGAAGGACTAGCGGGAGACTACTACGAGCAGTACTTC	CASSQEGLAGDYYEQYF
TRBV5-1	TRBJ1-2	.	TGCGCCAGCAGCCAAATACCTGGATTTGACGACTATGGCTACACCTTC	CASSQIPGFDDYGYTF
TRBV25-1	TRBJ2-5	.	TGTGCCAGCAGTGAGCCTGGCGCTCAAGAGACCCAGTACTTC	CASSEPGAQETQYF
TRBV6-1	TRBJ1-1	.	TGTGCCAGCAGAGAGTGGCAAATTGAAGCTTTCTTT	CASREWQIEAFF
TRBV4-2	TRBJ2-5	.	TGTGCCAGCAGCCCTTCAGAGGGGGGGAGGGAGACCCAGTACTTC	CASSPSEGGRETQYF
TRBV10-3	TRBJ2-3	TRBD2	TGTGCCATCCGCGGGGGACTTGACACAGATACGCAGTATTTT	CAIRGGLDTDTQYF
TRBV6-5	TRBJ2-3	.	TGTGCCAGCCGCGCCCTCGACGGCGGGTCAGATACGCAGTATTTT	CASRALDGGSDTQYF
TRBV7-3	TRBJ1-1	TRBD1	TGTGCCAGCAGCTTAACGGGGACAGTACCGGGGGAAGCTTTCTTT	CASSLTGTVPGEAFF
TRBV6-6	TRBJ1-4	.	TGTGCCAGCAGTAGGGGAAGGGGATCAACTAATGAAAAACTGTTTTTT	CASSRGRGSTNEKLFF
TRBV4-2	TRBJ2-1	.	TGTGCCAGCAGCCAAGATGCAATTGGCTCCTACAATGAGCAGTTCTTC	CASSQDAIGSYNEQFF
TRBV5-5	TRBJ1-2	.	TGTGCCAGCAGCTGGCCGGCCAGCTCTGGCTACACCTTC	CASSWPASSGYTF
TRBV7-2	TRBJ2-3	.	TGTGCCAGCAGCTTCCGGCTAGCGACAGATACGCAGTATTTT	CASSFRLATDTQYF
TRBV19	TRBJ1-2	.	TGTGCCAGTAGTATAGGTGGACAACTATACACCTTC	CASSIGGQLYTF